The text below deals with one T cell receptor (beta chain). What it binds is not known. The treatment denotes: oral pan-JAK inhibitor, 5-10 mg twice daily. These data belong to a study of CD8+ T cells in alopecia areata. The wider study: Severity scoring for treated patients was based on the percentage of affected scalp area.

V lost 5 bases to trimming and J lost 5 bases; unmatched junction nucleotides: 7. CDR3 size: 14 residues. CDR1 and CDR2 from the germline V gene are SGHAT and FQDESV (reference sequence). Study-level points and caveats: Whereas mice showed it more clearly, TCR sharing across patients was murkier, possibly because of HLA. In scalp and blood, many expanded lesional clones persisted during tofacitinib.

Reverse transcribed after extraction, RNA yielded cDNA as the sequencing template. The assay was immunoSEQ multiplex PCR, and TCRdb's table has in-frame clones only and misses some. This sample has some 180,000 clones, with approximately 50% found just once. V usage is TRBV11-1 and J usage is TRBJ1-2; 8 bases are a match to TRBD1. Source: CD8+ T cells sorted from blood, taken at approximately week 51, from a patient treated with tofacitinib. This clonotype originated in a human donor with alopecia areata. CDR3 in amino acids: CASSQGQGWYGYTF. The CDR3 nucleotides read TGTGCCAGCAGCCAAGGACAGGGCTGGTATGGCTACACCTTC.